This T cell receptor (beta chain) was profiled in a study of metastatic and nonmetastatic thyroid tumors. Study at large: Repertoires of blood and of tissue (tumor or nodule) from malignant and benign thyroid patients were compared.

Authors' data handling: In papillary thyroid cancer, a distant-metastasis classifier was built using CDR3 differences across clinicopathological groups. TCRdb redid the clone calls on the PCR reads using MiXCR. The V and J calls and clone size come from TCRdb's table, not from the authors' own analysis. Of 35,000 to 50,000 clones in the sample, roughly 4% were seen once. None of the patients had undergone any treatment ahead of thyroid surgery. This clone has just a few counts. No antigen is known for it. The CDR3 totals 16 residues. The V end lost 4 bases, the J end lost 3 bases, and 18 bases lay between the germline ends. Germline values: CDR1 MNHEY, CDR2 SVGEGT. The study's findings and limits: Significantly higher TCR beta diversity was reportedly seen in malignant thyroid tumors than benign nodules, in blood and tumor.

The chain joins TRBV6-2 or TRBV6-3 to TRBJ1-1, with D perhaps TRBD1 (6 bases). Sequencing used blood. The TCR comes from a female donor with papillary thyroid cancer or a benign thyroid nodule (not recorded which). Some clones in this sample may be carry-over from other donors' samples. CDR3 DNA: TGTGCCAGCAGTTTTGGGGGGCCTTCGAGGGACACTGAAGCTTTCTTT. It is translated as CASSFGGPSRDTEAFF.